The 15 T cell receptor beta chains below were found in one sample sequenced in a study of vaccination effects on CD4 cells after COVID-19. The protocol was immunoSEQ multiplex PCR, while the TCRdb copy is restricted to in-frame clones and leaves out a portion. This table holds about 22,000 clones, more than 65% found once. For these TCRs, the target antigens are not known. Peptide-pool stimulation followed by sequencing identified expanded antigen-specific CD4+ clonotypes in the ViraFEST assay. After roughly eleven days in culture, the CD4+ T cells were isolated. BNT162b2 vaccine or mRNA-1273 vaccine was given to participants in two doses. The sample consisted of CD4+ T cells from PBMCs cultured with SARS-CoV-2 spike peptides, taken after COVID-19 vaccination. Source of these receptors: a human donor who received a COVID-19 vaccine.

Only one count was recorded for this clone. The chain carries TRBV19 and TRBJ2-1; tentative D call: TRBD1 (5 bases). The CDR3 extends over 15 amino acids. In germline, CDR1 is LNHDA, CDR2 SQIVND (reference sequence). V was clipped by 5 bases and J by 0 bases, with 11 bases between them. CDR3 amino acids: CASSPDTSSYNEQFF. The CDR3 DNA follows: TGTGCCAGTAGTCCGGACACGAGCTCCTACAATGAGCAGTTCTTC.

This chain links TRBV21-1 with TRBJ1-1; TRBD1 is the table's D call and was not checked against the DNA. TRBV21-1 is assigned pseudogene status. The CDR3 consists of 17 residues. The CDR3 sequence: CASSKEGFRGWNTEAFF. The CDR3 region has the DNA TGTGCCAGCAGCAAAGAGGGTTTTAGGGGATGGAACACTGAAGCTTTCTTT.

The chain uses TRBV5-1 and TRBJ1-1, with 7 nucleotides matching TRBD1. The CDR3 loop spans 19 amino acids. In germline, CDR1 is SGHRS, CDR2 YFSETQ. V lost 0 bases and J lost 8; bases outside the gene matches: 22. The CDR3, as DNA: TGCGCCAGCAGCTTGGGAGGGGAAACAGGGGCGGTAGGTTTGGGAGAAGCTTTCTTT. Protein product: CASSLGGETGAVGLGEAFF.

CDR3 loop: CAWSPGGAGANVLTF. The CDR3 bases are TGTGCCTGGAGTCCCGGGGGCGCCGGGGCCAACGTCCTGACTTTC. This rearrangement joins TRBV30 to TRBJ2-6; D could derive from TRBD1 or TRBD2 (6 bases each). V lost 2 bases to trimming and J lost 4 bases, with 12 bases between them. There are 15 residues in the CDR3. Germline V gene sequence: CDR1 GTSNPN, CDR2 SVGIG (reference sequence).

The chain combines TRBV10-3 with TRBJ1-6; 9 bases align to TRBD1. V gave up 4 bases and J gave up 3 bases; unmatched junction bases: 4. The CDR3 length is 16 residues. The germline V gene has CDR1 ENHRY and CDR2 SYGVKD. CDR3 in DNA: TGTGCCATCAGTGCGGGACAGGGCAACTATAATTCACCCCTCCACTTT. Translating gives CAISAGQGNYNSPLHF.

The chain couples TRBV19 to TRBJ1-6, with D perhaps matching TRBD1 (6 bases). The germline V gene encodes CDR1 LNHDA and CDR2 SQIVND (reference sequence). With 7 bases removed from V and 9 bases from J, the gap between germline ends came to 19 bases. This CDR3 has 15 amino acids. CDR3 sequence: CASTRQTGEGSPLHF. DNA of the CDR3: TGTGCCAGTACCAGGCAGACAGGCGAAGGTTCACCCCTCCACTTT.

This clone appeared a single time. V and J are TRBV11-2 and TRBJ1-2, with D uncertain. The CDR3 is made up of 17 amino acids. With 4 bases removed from V and 8 bases from J, the gap between germline ends came to 26 bases. Germline V gives CDR1 SGHAT, CDR2 FQNNGV. DNA of the CDR3: TGTGCCAGCAGCTCAGCGCGGGCCGGGAGAAGCTTGGGAGGCTACACCTTC. It codes for CASSSARAGRSLGGYTF.

V is TRBV20-1 and J is TRBJ2-1, with TRBD2 matching 8 bases. The CDR3 sequence is 10 residues long. Germline V CDR1 and CDR2: DFQATT, SNEGSKA (reference sequence). In DNA, the CDR3 is TGCGCGGGGGGCGAAAATGAGCAGTTCTTC. This gives the protein CAGGENEQFF.

This clone is a singleton in its sample. J is TRBJ2-1 and V is TRBV18, with TRBD2 matching 7 bases. The V gene's germline CDR1 is KGHSH and CDR2 LQKENI. With V trimmed by 3 bases and J by 3 bases, 5 bases remained unmatched. The CDR3 has 15 residues. DNA of the CDR3: TGTGCCAGCTCACCGCCAAGCGGGAACTACAATGAGCAGTTCTTC. It codes for CASSPPSGNYNEQFF. Combining the CDR3 with reference TRBV18 and TRBJ2-1 gives the whole variable domain NAGVMQNPRHLVRRRGQEARLRCSPMKGHSHVYWYRQLPEEGLKFMVYLQKENIIDESGMPKERFSAEFPKEGPSILRIQQVVRGDSAAYFCASSPPSGNYNEQFFGPGTRLTVL.

The rearrangement uses TRBV5-1 and TRBJ2-2, with TRBD2 identical over 14 bases. The CDR3 consists of 17 residues. The V gene's germline CDR1 is SGHRS and CDR2 YFSETQ. The trim removed 4 bases at V and 4 bases at J, leaving 6 bases unmatched. DNA of the CDR3: TGCGCCAGCAGCCACGGACTAGCGGGAGGCACCACCGGGGAGCTGTTTTTT. Its translation is CASSHGLAGGTTGELFF. The full variable domain, its missing parts supplied by reference TRBV5-1 and TRBJ2-2, is KAGVTQTPRYLIKTRGQQVTLSCSPISGHRSVSWYQQTPGQGLQFLFEYFSETQRNKGNFPGRFSGRQFSNSRSEMNVSTLELGDSALYLCASSHGLAGGTTGELFFGEGSRLTVL.

V is TRBV10-3 and J is TRBJ2-5; 9 bases fit TRBD2. V gave up 5 bases and J gave up 2 bases; unmatched junction bases: 6. The CDR3 loop spans 15 amino acids. Germline loops: CDR1 ENHRY, CDR2 SYGVKD. CDR3 DNA sequence: TGTGCCATCAGTACACCAGCGGGGGGACAAGAGACCCAGTACTTC. Translating gives CAISTPAGGQETQYF.

This clone was observed a handful of times. The genes are TRBV4-1 and TRBJ2-1, with 7 bases aligning to TRBD2. Germline values: CDR1 MGHRA, CDR2 YSYEKL. There are 15 residues in the CDR3. V shed 7 bases, J shed 7 bases, and the junction held 13 bases outside the gene matches. The CDR3 spells CASKVRAGVGNEQFF. CDR3 DNA sequence: TGCGCCAGCAAAGTTCGGGCGGGAGTTGGAAATGAGCAGTTCTTC.

The chain uses TRBV2 and TRBJ2-5; 15 nucleotides line up with TRBD2. The junction had 7 bases not matched to a gene; V was cut back by 6 bases and J by 2 bases. Germline loops: CDR1 SNHLY, CDR2 FYNNEI. The CDR3 length is 17 residues. Written as DNA, the CDR3 is TGTGCCAGCAGGGTAGGGACTAGCGGGGGGCCGCAAGAGACCCAGTACTTC. Its translation is CASRVGTSGGPQETQYF.

The rearrangement uses TRBV19 and TRBJ2-1, with 11 bases fitting TRBD2. CDR1 LNHDA and CDR2 SQIVND come from the germline V gene (reference sequence). The CDR3 totals 18 residues. Germline trimming cut 5 bases from V and 4 bases from J; bases unmatched to any gene: 13. The CDR3 is CASSRDATTSGRYNEQFF. The CDR3 DNA reads TGTGCCAGTAGTCGGGACGCGACCACTAGCGGGAGATACAATGAGCAGTTCTTC.

As DNA, the CDR3 is TGTGCCAGCTCCGTGGGACTAGAAGAGACCCAGTACTTC. It is translated as CASSVGLEETQYF. This rearrangement joins TRBV2 to TRBJ2-5, with 8 positions matching TRBD2. The CDR3 is 13 amino acids. CDR1 is SNHLY, CDR2 FYNNEI, per germline. The J segment lost 3 bases and the V segment lost 8 bases, leaving 5 bases of the junction unmatched.